One sample yielded the 30 T cell receptor beta chains listed below, sequenced in a study of blood T cells in healthy people across ages. Combining a sample-barcoded 5' primer with a J-beta primer mix, a second PCR ran for roughly 7 to 12 cycles. TCRdb processed the 5' RACE reads anew with MiXCR; each CDR3 protein has one entry. The sample has about 1.8 million distinct CDR3 sequences; approximately 50% are singletons. Sequencing used blood. The receptors stem from a woman aged 40 to 50 in good health.

The chain employs TRBV29-1 and TRBJ2-3; TRBD2 agrees at 8 bases. CDR3 size: 16 residues. V lost 7 bases and J lost 3; bases outside the gene matches: 15. CDR1 is SQVTM, CDR2 ANQGSEA, per germline. DNA for the CDR3: TGCAGCGCCCCCCAAGCGGGGGACCCCCTAACAGATACGCAGTATTTT. Amino acid sequence: CSAPQAGDPLTDTQYF.

The genes are TRBV6-4 and TRBJ2-5; the D gene is possibly TRBD1 (6 bases). This CDR3 comprises 15 residues. V lost 6 bases and J 0 bases, leaving 14 bases between the germline ends. CDR1 and CDR2 from the germline V gene are MRHNA and SNTAGT. The CDR3 nucleotides are TGTGCCAGCAGCTGGGCCCGGGACAACCAAGAGACCCAGTACTTC. Protein: CASSWARDNQETQYF.

This clonotype has only a few counts. CDR3 sequence reads: CASSLGDMKRGEETQYF. CDR3 bases: TGCGCCAGCAGCTTGGGGGACATGAAGCGGGGCGAAGAGACCCAGTACTTC. The rearrangement joins TRBV5-1 to TRBJ2-4, with D possibly TRBD2 on 7 matching bases. The J call may be incorrect, as the DNA end agrees better with TRBJ2-5. Germline CDR1 is SGHRS and CDR2 is YFSETQ. The CDR3 runs 17 residues.

A single count supports this clonotype. J is TRBJ2-3 and V is TRBV6-2 or TRBV6-3, with D possibly being TRBD2 (6 bases). Germline CDR1 is MNHEY and CDR2 is SVGEGT. This CDR3 region has 12 residues. The V gene lost 11 bases and the J gene lost 2 bases, with 11 bases spanning the gap. The CDR3 nucleotides are TGTGCCTCCGCGGGGCTCACAGATACGCAGTATTTT. Protein sequence: CASAGLTDTQYF.

CDR3 in amino acids: CASSTTGTGDYGYTF. The DNA for the CDR3 is TGTGCCAGCAGCACGACCGGGACAGGAGACTATGGCTACACCTTC. The gene calls are TRBV28 and TRBJ1-2; 8 bases align to TRBD1. V lost 6 bases to trimming and J lost 3 bases; unmatched junction nucleotides: 9. Germline CDR1 reads MDHEN; CDR2 reads SYDVKM. This CDR3 has 15 residues.

This clonotype showed up many times. The chain employs TRBV4-3 and TRBJ2-7; 10 nucleotides agree with TRBD2. The V gene's germline CDR1 is LGHNA and CDR2 YSLEER. Trimming at V came to 1 base and at J to 2 bases, leaving 2 bases not matched to a gene. This CDR3 spans 15 amino acids. CDR3 protein: CASSQGLAGAYEQYF. The CDR3 DNA follows: TGCGCCAGCAGCCAAGGCCTAGCGGGGGCCTACGAGCAGTACTTC.

The chain combines TRBV4-2 with TRBJ1-5; a weak D match, TRBD1 (6 bases). The CDR3 is made up of 16 amino acids. Germline V gives CDR1 LGHNA, CDR2 YNFKEQ. V was pared by 0 bases and J by 9 bases, with 18 bases between. The CDR3 reads CASSQDDGRGRRPQHF. In nucleotides, the CDR3 is TGTGCCAGCAGCCAAGATGACGGCAGGGGTCGTCGGCCCCAGCATTTT.

The chain has TRBV10-2 and TRBJ2-4; 12 positions match TRBD2. The J call may be incorrect, as the DNA end agrees better with TRBJ2-7. The CDR3 loop spans 13 amino acids. Germline CDR1 and CDR2: WSHSY and SAAADI. The CDR3 spells CASSASGGVEQYF. The CDR3 nucleotides are TGCGCCAGCAGTGCTAGCGGGGGGGTCGAGCAGTACTTC.

The chain recombines TRBV29-1 with TRBJ2-5; 7 bases agree with TRBD2. The J segment lost 11 bases and the V segment lost 3 bases, leaving 12 bases of the junction unmatched. This CDR3 comprises 13 residues. The V gene's germline CDR1 is SQVTM and CDR2 ANQGSEA. The CDR3 loop is CSVEGGGYNEQYF. The CDR3 bases are TGCAGCGTTGAGGGGGGGGGGTACAATGAGCAGTACTTC.

This clonotype appeared a few times. This chain uses TRBV29-1 with TRBJ2-5, with D hard to call. V was pared by 4 bases and J by 5 bases, with 17 bases between. The germline V gene has CDR1 SQVTM and CDR2 ANQGSEA. The CDR3 is 14 amino acids. The CDR3 spells CSVGVKGMLETQYF. The CDR3 region has the DNA TGCAGCGTTGGGGTAAAGGGAATGTTGGAGACCCAGTACTTC.

CDR3: CSAPFDRAYGYTF. CDR3 nucleotide sequence: TGCAGTGCTCCCTTTGACAGGGCCTATGGCTACACCTTC. The rearrangement joins TRBV20-1 to TRBJ1-2; TRBD1 agrees at 7 bases. This CDR3 region has 13 residues. Germline V CDR1 and CDR2: DFQATT, SNEGSKA (reference sequence). With V trimmed by 5 bases and J by 4 bases, 7 bases remained unmatched.

This chain connects TRBV20-1 to TRBJ2-7; 11 positions agree with TRBD2. The V and J ends lost 5 bases and 7 bases, in that order; junction bases with no gene match: 13. CDR1 DFQATT and CDR2 SNEGSKA come from the germline V gene (reference sequence). CDR3 length equals 15 residues. The CDR3 coding sequence is TGCAGTGCTTACGGTTATGGCACTAGCGGGGGAGAGCAGTACTTC. It encodes CSAYGYGTSGGEQYF.

The chain recombines TRBV6-2 or TRBV6-3 with TRBJ2-7; possibly TRBD1 for D (5 bases). Germline assignment: CDR1 MNHEY and CDR2 SVGEGT. V was clipped by 2 bases and J by 1 base, with 9 bases between them. The CDR3 runs to 14 residues. Written as DNA, the CDR3 is TGTGCCAGCAGTTACGGACACGGGTCCTACGAGCAGTACTTC. Translating gives CASSYGHGSYEQYF.

The chain links TRBV29-1 to TRBJ2-1; 8 positions match TRBD2. Germline V gene sequence: CDR1 SQVTM, CDR2 ANQGSEA. Germline trimming cut 2 bases from V and 9 bases from J; bases unmatched to any gene: 9. The CDR3 extends over 14 amino acids. The CDR3 spells CSVELRGVRSEQFF. CDR3 sequence (DNA): TGCAGCGTTGAATTGCGGGGGGTTAGGAGTGAGCAGTTCTTC.

The chain is built from TRBV20-1 and TRBJ1-4; D is possibly TRBD1 (6 bases). V was shortened by 5 bases and J by 8 bases, with 18 bases between the two germline ends. The germline V gene encodes CDR1 DFQATT and CDR2 SNEGSKA (reference sequence). The CDR3 loop spans 14 amino acids. The CDR3: CSAEPTGGAEKLFF. The CDR3 nucleotides are TGCAGTGCTGAACCGACTGGGGGGGCGGAAAAACTGTTTTTT.

V and J are TRBV9 and TRBJ2-1; D uncertain. Germline CDR1 is SGDLS and CDR2 is YYNGEE. V lost 5 bases and J lost 4, with 16 bases in between. CDR3 length: 15 amino acids. The CDR3 reads CASSVRAPPYNEQFF. CDR3 bases: TGTGCCAGCAGTGTAAGGGCTCCTCCTTACAATGAGCAGTTCTTC. Full variable domain (missing parts from reference TRBV9 and TRBJ2-1): DSGVTQTPKHLITATGQRVTLRCSPRSGDLSVYWYQQSLDQGLQFLIQYYNGEERAKGNILERFSAQQFPDLHSELNLSSLELGDSALYFCASSVRAPPYNEQFFGPGTRLTVL.

A few counts support this clonotype. This chain connects TRBV10-3 to TRBJ2-7; TRBD1 aligns across 9 bases. This CDR3 comprises 16 residues. The germline CDR1 and CDR2 sequences are ENHRY and SYGVKD. V was clipped by 6 bases and J by 3 bases; unmatched bases: 12. CDR3 amino acids: CAISRPNRDRVYEQYF. CDR3 coding DNA: TGTGCCATCAGCCGGCCCAACCGGGACAGGGTCTACGAGCAGTACTTC.

This chain connects TRBV25-1 to TRBJ2-3, with TRBD2 identical over 12 bases. V was clipped by 4 bases and J by 6 bases; unmatched bases: 8. CDR3 length: 16 amino acids. Germline CDR1 reads MGHDK; CDR2 reads SYGVNS. CDR3 coding DNA: TGTGCCAGCAGTGGGTTCACTAGCGGGGGGTTGGATACGCAGTATTTT. Protein sequence: CASSGFTSGGLDTQYF.

J is TRBJ1-5 and V is TRBV5-1; D is ambiguous. V was shortened by 0 bases and J by 4 bases, with 11 bases between the two germline ends. The germline gives CDR1 SGHRS, CDR2 YFSETQ. The CDR3 covers 15 residues. CDR3 residues: CASSLGAPGNQPQHF. CDR3 coding DNA: TGCGCCAGCAGCTTGGGGGCACCGGGAAATCAGCCCCAGCATTTT.

The chain employs TRBV10-2 and TRBJ2-7, with D possibly TRBD2 on 5 matching bases. Trimming took 9 bases from V and 0 from J, leaving 18 bases between them. The CDR3 runs to 15 residues. The germline V gene encodes CDR1 WSHSY and CDR2 SAAADI. The CDR3 reads CASATPAGTSYEQYF. CDR3 sequence (DNA): TGCGCCAGTGCCACACCGGCGGGTACCTCCTACGAGCAGTACTTC.

V gene TRBV6-2 or TRBV6-3 combines with J gene TRBJ1-5, with unresolved D. Germline V lookup: CDR1 MNHEY, CDR2 SVGEGT. This CDR3 contains 14 residues. V lost 6 bases and J 0 bases, leaving 9 bases between the germline ends. The CDR3 DNA follows: TGTGCCAGCAGCACTGACAATAGCAATCAGCCCCAGCATTTT. Amino acid sequence: CASSTDNSNQPQHF.

The chain couples TRBV3-1 to TRBJ2-5; no definite D call. The V gene's germline CDR1 is LGHDT and CDR2 YNNKEL (reference sequence). This CDR3 has 15 amino acids. Trimming removed 1 base at V and 4 bases at J, with 13 bases between. The CDR3 DNA sequence: TGTGCCAGCAGCCAAGTTCGGGTTCTCCCAGAGACCCAGTACTTC. This gives the protein CASSQVRVLPETQYF.

The chain has TRBV5-1 and TRBJ2-1; maybe TRBD1 (6 bases). The germline V gene encodes CDR1 SGHRS and CDR2 YFSETQ. The CDR3 loop spans 15 amino acids. The V end was cut by 0 bases, the J end by 2 bases, with 9 bases between. As DNA, the CDR3 is TGCGCCAGCAGCTTGGGGAAGGGGGCCTACAATGAGCAGTTCTTC. Its protein is CASSLGKGAYNEQFF.

The chain couples TRBV7-2 to TRBJ1-6; D uncertain. The V end lost 5 bases, the J end lost 6 bases, and 11 bases lay between the germline ends. CDR1 and CDR2 (germline): SGHTA, FQGNSA. This CDR3 is 14 amino acids long. CDR3 protein: CASSPVRINSPLHF. The CDR3 DNA reads as TGTGCCAGCAGCCCTGTCCGGATTAATTCACCCCTCCACTTT.

There are a few counts of this clonotype. This chain connects TRBV7-8 to TRBJ2-1; D remains ambiguous. The CDR3 contains 15 residues. V dropped 1 base and J dropped 3 bases, with 10 bases sitting between them. CDR1 is SGHVS and CDR2 is FQNEAQ in the germline V gene. The CDR3: CASSLEGPFYNEQFF. The CDR3, as DNA: TGTGCCAGCAGCTTAGAAGGACCTTTCTACAATGAGCAGTTCTTC.

This clonotype showed up just a few times. This chain uses TRBV7-9 with TRBJ2-7; weak D call: TRBD2 (5 bases). V was cut by 7 bases and J by 5 bases, with 18 bases left in between. Germline-derived CDR1 and CDR2 are SEHNR and FQNEAQ (reference sequence). CDR3 size: 14 residues. CDR3 region: CASTATGISNEQYF. CDR3 nucleotide sequence: TGTGCCAGCACCGCTACGGGGATTTCGAACGAGCAGTACTTC.

This clonotype was found a few times. This rearrangement joins TRBV9 to TRBJ2-5; 7 nucleotides line up with TRBD1. V shed 6 bases, J shed 4 bases, and the junction held 15 bases outside the gene matches. The CDR3 sequence is 16 residues long. CDR1 and CDR2 from the germline V gene are SGDLS and YYNGEE. This CDR3 is CASTKESQAGGETQYF. The CDR3 bases are TGTGCCAGCACCAAAGAGAGTCAGGCAGGGGGAGAGACCCAGTACTTC.

This chain joins TRBV10-1 and TRBJ2-5; D not certain. V lost 1 base and J 2 bases, leaving 8 bases between the germline ends. The CDR3 spans 14 residues. Germline V CDR1 and CDR2: WNHNN, SYGVQD (reference sequence). The CDR3 spells CASSEYRTQETQYF. The DNA for the CDR3 is TGCGCCAGCAGTGAGTATCGAACGCAAGAGACCCAGTACTTC.

The chain couples TRBV4-3 to TRBJ2-3; 11 bases are shared with TRBD2. There are 19 residues in the CDR3. CDR1 and CDR2 (germline): LGHNA, YSLEER. V lost 2 bases and J lost 0; bases outside the gene matches: 10. The CDR3: CASSQKTSGAGPSTDTQYF. The CDR3 nucleotides read TGCGCCAGCAGCCAAAAGACTAGCGGGGCCGGACCTAGCACAGATACGCAGTATTTT.

There are a few counts of this clonotype. This rearrangement joins TRBV6-2 or TRBV6-3 to TRBJ1-2; D call uncertain. Trimming removed 2 bases at V and 4 bases at J, with 5 bases between. In germline, CDR1 is MNHEY, CDR2 SVGEGT. The CDR3 is 12 amino acids. The CDR3 sequence is CASSYQLYGYTF. In nucleotides, the CDR3 is TGTGCCAGCAGTTACCAGCTCTATGGCTACACCTTC.